The clone carrying this TCR beta chain was found many times. The sample belongs to a study of Graves' ophthalmopathy and Graves' hyperthyroidism. Investigators amplified TCR beta CDR3 regions from RNA transcripts. Second-round multiplex PCR followed a first-round RT-PCR using HTBI primers. MiXCR, applied by TCRdb to the multiplex PCR reads, yields one record per CDR3 protein. This table holds around 1,000,000 distinct CDR3 sequences, around a third found once. V was pared by 2 bases and J by 3 bases, with 18 bases between. The CDR3 totals 16 residues. Looked up from germline, CDR1 is SGHTS and CDR2 is YDEGEE.

Sequencing was done on a sample of peripheral blood or thyroid tissue (not recorded which). V and J are TRBV5-8 and TRBJ2-7, with D tentatively TRBD2 (6 bases). The sequence derives from an adult man with Graves' hyperthyroidism. The CDR3, as DNA: TGTGCCAGCAGCTTTGGTTCGGGAGCAGCACTCTACGAGCAGTACTTC. Amino acids: CASSFGSGAALYEQYF.